These 32 T cell receptor beta chains were sequenced from one sample in a study of blood T cell repertoires in COVID-19. Only in-frame clones appear in the TCRdb table, and some are missing; sequencing was by immunoSEQ multiplex PCR. The data hold approximately 210,000 clones, with about four fifths observed a single time. Sequencing was carried out using peripheral blood. These receptor sequences come from a woman aged 45 to 65 with active or convalescent COVID-19.

The J gene is TRBJ2-2, the V gene TRBV24-1, with 10 positions matching TRBD1. The V gene end was trimmed by 1 base and the J gene end by 5 bases; junction bases not matched to a gene: 3. This CDR3 spans 16 amino acids. From germline, CDR1 is KGHDR and CDR2 SFDVKD. The chain's CDR3 is CATSDLGTGDTGELFF. The CDR3 bases are TGTGCCACCAGTGATTTAGGGACAGGGGATACCGGGGAGCTGTTTTTT.

This clone was recorded a few times. The rearrangement joins TRBV28 to TRBJ2-5; 7 bases match TRBD2. With V trimmed by 6 bases and J by 2 bases, 9 bases remained unmatched. From germline, CDR1 is MDHEN and CDR2 SYDVKM. This CDR3 region has 15 residues. CDR3 sequence: CASSAPGLRQETQYF. The CDR3 DNA reads as TGTGCCAGCAGCGCTCCGGGACTAAGACAAGAGACCCAGTACTTC.

A remark on this clone: This CDR3 is also generated by other DNA sequences in the sample. The chain carries TRBV27 and TRBJ1-3, with D perhaps matching TRBD1 (5 bases). From germline, CDR1 is MNHEY and CDR2 SMNVEV (reference sequence). The CDR3 extends over 14 amino acids. Trimming removed 3 bases from V and 2 bases from J, with 8 bases in between. The CDR3 bases are TGTGCCAGCAGTTTTGGCAGGGCTGGAAACACCATATATTTT. Translating gives CASSFGRAGNTIYF.

This clone has at least ten counts. Written as DNA, the CDR3 is TGTGCCAGCAGCTTAAGGGGGATTTCCAACTATGGCTACACCTTC. As protein: CASSLRGISNYGYTF. The chain has TRBV5-6 and TRBJ1-2; maybe TRBD1 (6 bases). V lost 2 bases and J lost 2, with 13 bases in between. Germline V gene data show CDR1 as SGHDT and CDR2 as YYEEEE. The CDR3 contains 15 residues. The complete variable domain, with remaining parts taken from reference TRBV5-6 and TRBJ1-2, reads DAGVTQSPTHLIKTRGQQVTLRCSPKSGHDTVSWYQQALGQGPQFIFQYYEEEERQRGNFPDRFSGHQFPNYSSELNVNALLLGDSALYLCASSLRGISNYGYTFGSGTRLTVV.

The chain uses TRBV5-1 and TRBJ2-3; 11 bases match TRBD1. V shed 5 bases, J shed 4 bases, and the junction held 9 bases outside the gene matches. Germline values: CDR1 SGHRS, CDR2 YFSETQ. This CDR3 has 16 residues. The CDR3 loop is CASSPGWTGGADTQYF. The CDR3 DNA reads as TGCGCCAGCAGTCCAGGTTGGACAGGGGGCGCAGATACGCAGTATTTT.

Details on this clone: This sample includes further DNA sequences coding for the same CDR3. The chain carries TRBV6-5 and TRBJ1-1; a possible D gene is TRBD1 (5 bases). Trimming pared 5 bases from V and 1 base from J, leaving 8 bases between. This CDR3 comprises 13 residues. CDR1 is MNHEY and CDR2 is SVGAGI in the germline V gene. Here the CDR3 DNA reads TGTGCCAGCAGTCCCAGGGCGAACACTGAAGCTTTCTTT. It translates to CASSPRANTEAFF.

The chain joins TRBV24-1 to TRBJ2-1; D may be TRBD1 (6 bases). Looked up from germline, CDR1 is KGHDR and CDR2 is SFDVKD. Trimming took off 3 bases at V and 9 bases at J, with 20 bases between the two ends. The CDR3 sequence is 16 residues long. The CDR3 sequence is CATSDPIATGLGEQFF. In DNA form, the CDR3 reads TGTGCCACCAGTGATCCCATTGCTACAGGGCTGGGTGAGCAGTTCTTC.

V is TRBV7-9 and J is TRBJ2-1, with D unclear. The V gene's germline CDR1 is SEHNR and CDR2 FQNEAQ (reference sequence). V was shortened by 4 bases and J by 12 bases, with 10 bases between the two germline ends. The CDR3 covers 11 residues. The CDR3 here is CASSYLSGQFF. For the CDR3, the DNA is TGTGCCAGCAGCTACCTTTCAGGGCAGTTCTTC.

The gene calls are TRBV6-5 and TRBJ2-2, with 8 bases that match TRBD2. Trimming removed 10 bases from V and 5 bases from J; junction bases left unmatched: 9. Germline V gene sequence: CDR1 MNHEY, CDR2 SVGAGI. The CDR3 loop spans 14 amino acids. CDR3 sequence reads: CAISREGGTGELFF. For the CDR3, the DNA is TGTGCCATTTCCCGGGAGGGGGGGACCGGGGAGCTGTTTTTT.

The chain recombines TRBV18 with TRBJ1-3; D might be TRBD1 (5 bases). This CDR3 is built from 11 residues. V gave up 4 bases and J gave up 10 bases, with 8 bases separating them. Germline V gene data show CDR1 as KGHSH and CDR2 as LQKENI. The CDR3 nucleotides read TGTGCCAGCTCACTGCAGGGAACCATATATTTT. Its protein is CASSLQGTIYF.

In its sample, this clone was seen once. The chain employs TRBV2 and TRBJ1-2; D call uncertain. The V end was cut by 7 bases, the J end by 0 bases, with 9 bases between. CDR1 and CDR2 (germline): SNHLY, FYNNEI. The CDR3 has 13 residues. The CDR3 DNA sequence: TGTGCCAGCATGGTGCGAGCTAACTATGGCTACACCTTC. This encodes CASMVRANYGYTF.

V usage is TRBV6-1 and J usage is TRBJ2-1; TRBD1 aligns across 9 bases. CDR3 length: 16 amino acids. Germline trimming cut 4 bases from V and 5 bases from J; bases unmatched to any gene: 9. Germline-derived CDR1 and CDR2 are MNHNS and SASEGT. CDR3 amino acids: CASSALRQGVDNEQFF. For the CDR3, the DNA is TGTGCCAGCAGTGCCTTACGACAGGGGGTAGACAATGAGCAGTTCTTC.

The V gene is TRBV27, the J gene TRBJ2-5, with 8 bases that match TRBD1. This CDR3 spans 15 amino acids. Germline V CDR1 and CDR2: MNHEY, SMNVEV (reference sequence). V trimming: 6 bases; J trimming: 0 bases; junction bases outside the gene matches: 6. CDR3 region: CASSGQGWDQETQYF. CDR3 coding DNA: TGTGCCAGCAGCGGACAGGGATGGGACCAAGAGACCCAGTACTTC.

There are a few counts of this clone. The chain couples TRBV6-5 to TRBJ1-6; TRBD1 matches 9 bases. The CDR3 length is 15 residues. The J segment lost 9 bases and the V segment lost 5 bases, leaving 8 bases of the junction unmatched. Per the germline V gene, CDR1 is MNHEY and CDR2 is SVGAGI. CDR3 amino acids: CASSMGTGRASPLHF. CDR3 in DNA: TGTGCCAGCAGTATGGGGACAGGGAGGGCTTCACCCCTCCACTTT.

A remark on this clone: Other DNA sequences in this sample translate to the same CDR3. The rearrangement uses TRBV9 and TRBJ1-1, with a tentative D call TRBD1 (6 bases). The CDR3 has 13 amino acids. CDR1 is SGDLS, CDR2 YYNGEE, per germline. The V and J ends lost 0 bases and 3 bases respectively, with 6 bases between them. In nucleotides, the CDR3 is TGTGCCAGCAGCGTAGCAGGGGACACTGAAGCTTTCTTT. It codes for CASSVAGDTEAFF.

This clone has more than one count but fewer than ten. The J gene is TRBJ2-1, the V gene TRBV6-5, with D possibly being TRBD2 (7 bases). Germline V lookup: CDR1 MNHEY, CDR2 SVGAGI. This CDR3 has 14 residues. The V gene lost 4 bases and the J gene lost 7 bases, with 14 bases spanning the gap. CDR3 amino acids: CASSWGGGWNEQFF. DNA of the CDR3: TGTGCCAGCAGTTGGGGCGGGGGCTGGAATGAGCAGTTCTTC.

J is TRBJ1-5 and V is TRBV5-6; a weak D match, TRBD1 (6 bases). The CDR3 has 16 amino acids. Trimming removed 4 bases at V and 6 bases at J, with 20 bases between. Germline V gene lookup returns CDR1 SGHDT and CDR2 YYEEEE. CDR3: CASSVDRGGKSQPQHF. The CDR3, as DNA: TGTGCCAGCAGCGTGGACAGAGGAGGAAAAAGTCAGCCCCAGCATTTT.

This clone was seen a few times. The rearrangement uses TRBV24-1 and TRBJ1-2; 8 nucleotides match TRBD1. With 3 bases clipped from V and 4 bases from J, the junction kept 9 bases outside the gene matches. This CDR3 contains 16 residues. Germline CDR1 and CDR2: KGHDR and SFDVKD. The CDR3 DNA follows: TGTGCCACCAGTGATGGACGGACAGGGTCCACCTATGGCTACACCTTC. This translates into CATSDGRTGSTYGYTF.

The chain has TRBV28 and TRBJ1-4; the match to TRBD1 covers 9 bases. V lost 6 bases to trimming and J lost 8 bases; unmatched junction nucleotides: 10. This CDR3 contains 15 residues. The germline CDR1 and CDR2 sequences are MDHEN and SYDVKM. CDR3 bases: TGTGCCAGCAGGGGGGGGACAGGGTTTGGAGAAAAACTGTTTTTT. This translates into CASRGGTGFGEKLFF.

The chain combines TRBV6-1 with TRBJ1-5, with D uncertain. Germline assignment: CDR1 MNHNS and CDR2 SASEGT. The V end was cut by 0 bases, the J end by 3 bases, with 6 bases between. There are 14 residues in the CDR3. As DNA, the CDR3 is TGTGCCAGCAGTGAAGCAACAGTCAATCAGCCCCAGCATTTT. Translation: CASSEATVNQPQHF.

This sequence joins TRBV19 and TRBJ2-3, with no clear D. Trimming pared 7 bases from V and 2 bases from J, leaving 13 bases between. Germline V gene data show CDR1 as LNHDA and CDR2 as SQIVND (reference sequence). The CDR3 extends over 14 amino acids. CDR3 in DNA: TGTGCCAGTAATGACGCAGGTTACACAGATACGCAGTATTTT. Protein product: CASNDAGYTDTQYF. Full variable domain (remainder filled in from reference TRBV19 and TRBJ2-3): DGGITQSPKYLFRKEGQNVTLSCEQNLNHDAMYWYRQDPGQGLRLIYYSQIVNDFQKGDIAEGYSVSREKKESFPLTVTSAQKNPTAFYLCASNDAGYTDTQYFGPGTRLTVL.

The chain recombines TRBV19 with TRBJ2-1; no clear D gene. This CDR3 region has 13 residues. The V end lost 5 bases, the J end lost 2 bases, and 7 bases lay between the germline ends. In germline, CDR1 is LNHDA, CDR2 SQIVND (reference sequence). The CDR3 spells CASSSSAYNEQFF. CDR3 in DNA: TGTGCCAGTAGTTCGTCAGCCTACAATGAGCAGTTCTTC.

V is TRBV27 and J is TRBJ1-6; 7 bases map to TRBD1. J was trimmed by 0 bases and V by 3 bases; bases with no gene match: 8. Per germline, CDR1 MNHEY and CDR2 SMNVEV (reference sequence). The length of the CDR3 is 18 residues. CDR3 DNA sequence: TGTGCCAGCAGTTTCTCAAGGACAGGAACCTCCTATAATTCACCCCTCCACTTT. This sequence encodes CASSFSRTGTSYNSPLHF.

J is TRBJ1-2 and V is TRBV7-9; TRBD1 matches 7 bases. Germline CDR1 SEHNR, CDR2 FQNEAQ (reference sequence). The CDR3 is 14 amino acids. Trimming took 5 bases from V and 8 from J; bases not matched to a gene: 11. The chain's CDR3 is CASSPTGEIRGYTF. Written as DNA, the CDR3 is TGTGCCAGCAGCCCAACAGGGGAAATACGGGGCTACACCTTC.

The J gene is TRBJ2-5, the V gene TRBV7-6, with 11 bases matching TRBD2. CDR1 is SGHVS, CDR2 FNYEAQ, per germline. V lost 7 bases, J lost 5 bases, and 6 bases stayed unmatched. CDR3 length: 14 amino acids. For the CDR3, the DNA is TGTGCCAGCACCCTAGCGGGAGGTGGGGAGACCCAGTACTTC. Its protein product is CASTLAGGGETQYF.

The V call is TRBV5-6, the J call TRBJ1-1; D remains unclear. Germline V lookup: CDR1 SGHDT, CDR2 YYEEEE. V dropped 6 bases and J dropped 1 base, with 7 bases sitting between them. The CDR3 contains 12 residues. The CDR3 DNA follows: TGTGCCAGCATGACGGGGAACACTGAAGCTTTCTTT. The encoded protein is CASMTGNTEAFF.

This chain connects TRBV7-9 to TRBJ1-1; TRBD1 might be the D (5 bases). This CDR3 has 13 amino acids. V lost 10 bases and J 4 bases, leaving 16 bases between the germline ends. Looked up from germline, CDR1 is SEHNR and CDR2 is FQNEAQ (reference sequence). The CDR3 loop is CATSRQIGTEAFF. DNA of the CDR3: TGTGCCACTTCACGACAGATCGGCACTGAAGCTTTCTTT.

The rearrangement uses TRBV6-1 and TRBJ2-3, with 9 bases identical to TRBD2. CDR3 size: 15 residues. CDR1 and CDR2 (germline): MNHNS, SASEGT. V dropped 0 bases and J dropped 4; count of bases not matched to a gene: 2. As DNA, the CDR3 is TGTGCCAGCAGTGAAGCTAGCGGGAGCCCAGATACGCAGTATTTT. Its translation: CASSEASGSPDTQYF.

The chain combines TRBV5-4 with TRBJ2-5; the match to TRBD2 covers 7 bases. The junction had 7 bases not matched to a gene; V was cut back by 4 bases and J by 1 base. The CDR3 covers 15 residues. CDR1 and CDR2 (germline): SGHNT, YYREEE (reference sequence). CDR3 sequence reads: CASSLWWGGQETQYF. As DNA, the CDR3 is TGTGCCAGCAGCCTTTGGTGGGGGGGCCAAGAGACCCAGTACTTC.

The table lists this clone with a count of one. V gene TRBV10-2 combines with J gene TRBJ2-3; no definite D call. This CDR3 contains 14 residues. V lost 6 bases and J lost 1, with 11 bases in between. CDR1 is WSHSY and CDR2 is SAAADI in the germline V gene. CDR3: CASRRSKGTDTQYF. The CDR3 DNA is TGCGCCAGCAGGAGGAGTAAGGGCACAGATACGCAGTATTTT.

The gene calls are TRBV18 and TRBJ2-3; 7 bases line up with TRBD1. The V gene end was trimmed by 8 bases and the J gene end by 2 bases; junction bases not matched to a gene: 13. CDR3 size: 16 residues. CDR1 and CDR2 from the germline V gene are KGHSH and LQKENI. CDR3 bases: TGTGCCAGCACGCTTGTTATGGGACAGCTCACAGATACGCAGTATTTT. Amino acid sequence: CASTLVMGQLTDTQYF.

This clone was observed a handful of times. The chain links TRBV27 to TRBJ2-4; 8 bases are shared with TRBD2. CDR1 and CDR2 (germline): MNHEY, SMNVEV (reference sequence). The CDR3 consists of 18 residues. Losses at the gene ends were 7 bases for V and 0 bases for J; bases not matched to a gene: 14. For the CDR3, the DNA is TGTGCCAGCACCAAACCCCGGGAGGGGCAACTAGCCAAAAACATTCAGTACTTC. Residues: CASTKPREGQLAKNIQYF.